The next 8 T cell receptor beta chains were all read from a single sample in a study of CD8+CD57+ T cells in acquired aplastic anemia. The study profiled TCR beta VDJ and CDR3 using genomic DNA as template. From the reads, TCRdb called clonotypes with MiXCR, one entry per CDR3 protein. The table includes about 190,000 distinct CDR3 sequences, around half detected once. Sequencing used sorted CD4+, CD8+, or CD8+CD57+ T cells (not recorded which) from PBMCs. All receptors derive from a human donor in good health, serving as a control.

In the case of this clonotype: The final CDR3 position lacks the conserved phenylalanine or tryptophan, pointing to a likely read error. The rearrangement joins TRBV18 to TRBJ1-1; D might be TRBD1 (5 bases). V was shortened by 7 bases and J by 4 bases, with 13 bases between the two germline ends. CDR1 and CDR2 (germline): KGHSH, LQKENI. The CDR3 loop spans 13 amino acids. Written as DNA, the CDR3 is TGTGCCAGCTTCGGGGACCAGGCCACTGAAGCTTTCCTT. Translated, it gives CASFGDQATEAFL.

This clonotype appeared many times. This chain links TRBV7-2 with TRBJ2-3; 13 nucleotides align to TRBD2. The CDR3 has 16 amino acids. V lost 4 bases, J lost 3 bases, and 4 bases stayed unmatched. Germline CDR1 reads SGHTA; CDR2 reads FQGNSA. The CDR3 bases are TGTGCCAGCAGCTCAGGGGGACTAGCGGGAACAGATACGCAGTATTTT. This codes for CASSSGGLAGTDTQYF.

This clonotype was seen ten or more times. The rearrangement joins TRBV20-1 to TRBJ2-3; tentative D call: TRBD1 (5 bases). Trimming removed 1 base from V and 2 bases from J, with 16 bases in between. The length of the CDR3 is 16 residues. Germline loops: CDR1 DFQATT, CDR2 SNEGSKA (reference sequence). The CDR3 coding sequence is TGCAGTGCTAGAGGTCTCAGGGCGCAGATCACAGATACGCAGTATTTT. Protein product: CSARGLRAQITDTQYF.

This clonotype was counted a single time. A read error may be the cause here, since a much bigger clone is one base away. The rearrangement uses TRBV7-3 and TRBJ1-1; 9 bases align to TRBD1. CDR3 length: 15 residues. The junction had 8 bases not matched to a gene; V was cut back by 5 bases and J by 4 bases. Germline CDR1 is SGHTA and CDR2 is FQGTGA. The CDR3 loop is CASSLSGQGSTEAFF. For the CDR3, the DNA is TGTGCCAGCAGCCTCTCAGGACAGGGGTCCACTGAAGCTTTCTTT.

The gene calls are TRBV6-4 and TRBJ1-4; D is unclear. The J call is uncertain, as TRBJ2-3 better fits the DNA end. Germline-derived CDR1 and CDR2 are MRHNA and SNTAGT. There are 13 residues in the CDR3. The CDR3 DNA follows: TGTGCCAGCAGTGAGGGCAGCACAGATACGCAGTATTTT. It codes for CASSEGSTDTQYF.

The chain joins TRBV12-3 or TRBV12-4 to TRBJ2-1; D possibly matches TRBD1 or TRBD2 (6 bases each). This CDR3 region has 14 residues. V gave up 4 bases and J gave up 5 bases, with 12 bases separating them. CDR3 loop: CASSSTGGNNEQFF. The CDR3 nucleotides read TGTGCCAGCAGTTCAACCGGGGGCAACAATGAGCAGTTCTTC.

The chain links TRBV20-1 to TRBJ1-5, with D possibly matching TRBD1 (5 bases). The ends were cut back, 1 base at V and 7 bases at J, with 11 bases in the middle. The CDR3 totals 13 residues. In germline, CDR1 is DFQATT, CDR2 SNEGSKA (reference sequence). The CDR3 is CSARAQVSQPQHF. Written as DNA, the CDR3 is TGCAGTGCTAGAGCACAGGTATCGCAGCCCCAGCATTTT.

The V and J genes are TRBV29-1 and TRBJ1-1, with a weak D call TRBD1 (5 bases). This CDR3 region has 15 residues. Germline V gives CDR1 SQVTM, CDR2 ANQGSEA. V dropped 4 bases and J dropped 2 bases, with 17 bases sitting between them. CDR3 loop: CSVARDGAGNTEAFF. The CDR3 coding sequence is TGCAGCGTTGCGCGTGACGGGGCGGGCAACACTGAAGCTTTCTTT.